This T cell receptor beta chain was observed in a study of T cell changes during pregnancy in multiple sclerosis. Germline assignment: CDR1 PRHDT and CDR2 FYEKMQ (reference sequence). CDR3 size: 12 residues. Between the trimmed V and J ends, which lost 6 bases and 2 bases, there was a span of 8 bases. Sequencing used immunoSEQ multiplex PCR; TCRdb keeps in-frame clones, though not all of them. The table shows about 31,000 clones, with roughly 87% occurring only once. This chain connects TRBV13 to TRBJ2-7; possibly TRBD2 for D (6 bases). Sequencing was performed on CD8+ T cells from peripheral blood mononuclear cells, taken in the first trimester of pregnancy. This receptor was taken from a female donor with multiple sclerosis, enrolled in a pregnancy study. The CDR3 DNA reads TGTGCCAGCAGGGAGGGCCCCTACGAGCAGTACTTC. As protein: CASREGPYEQYF.